Listed below are T cell receptor beta chains from one sample, sequenced in a study of cytomegalovirus exposure and HLA in healthy donors. The assay was immunoSEQ multiplex PCR, and TCRdb's table has in-frame clones only and misses some. The sample has under 75,000 clones. The material sequenced was PBMCs. The receptors originated from a female donor in good health and CMV-seropositive. CDR3s include the opening cysteine and the closing phenylalanine or tryptophan. A D gene is named only where the DNA matches it firmly.

V gene,D gene,J gene,CDR3 protein,CDR3 DNA
TRBV10-3,NA,TRBJ2-1,CAISGGQYNEQFF,TGTGCCATCTCCGGGGGGCAGTACAATGAGCAGTTCTTC
TRBV4-3,NA,TRBJ1-5,CASSQEAPQPQHF,TGCGCCAGCAGCCAAGAGGCTCCTCAGCCCCAGCATTTT
TRBV4-3,TRBD1,TRBJ2-2,CASSHSGTGLTGELFF,TGCGCCAGCAGCCACTCCGGGACAGGCCTGACCGGGGAGCTGTTTTTT
TRBV5-1,NA,TRBJ1-3,CASSLGGTASGNTIYF,TGCGCCAGCAGCTTGGGAGGTACGGCATCCGGAAACACCATATATTTT
TRBV27,TRBD1,TRBJ1-2,CASSSTPSTGNGYTF,TGTGCCAGCAGTTCAACCCCCTCGACAGGGAATGGCTACACCTTC
TRBV4-1,NA,TRBJ2-7,CASSQDSGSGVYEQYF,TGCGCCAGCAGCCAAGATAGTGGGTCAGGGGTCTACGAGCAGTACTTC
TRBV5-1,NA,TRBJ1-1,CASRTHFELNTEAFF,TGCGCCAGCAGGACACACTTTGAGTTGAACACTGAAGCTTTCTTT
TRBV7-2,NA,TRBJ2-7,CASSPQSGVRSAYEQYF,TGTGCCAGCAGCCCGCAATCGGGGGTCAGGAGCGCCTACGAGCAGTACTTC
TRBV4-1,NA,TRBJ1-2,CASRGPGSGDYGYTF,TGCGCCAGCAGAGGCCCAGGAAGCGGGGACTATGGCTACACCTTC
TRBV5-6,NA,TRBJ1-1,CASSLAGGTNTEAFF,TGTGCCAGCAGCTTGGCTGGGGGCACGAACACTGAAGCTTTCTTT
TRBV15,NA,TRBJ1-2,CATSRGTQAVYGYTF,TGTGCCACCAGCAGAGGAACGCAGGCCGTCTATGGCTACACCTTC
TRBV5-4,NA,TRBJ1-2,CASSLKKEGNYGYTF,TGTGCCAGCAGCTTGAAGAAGGAGGGTAACTATGGCTACACCTTC
TRBV19,NA,TRBJ2-6,CASTQGGVSGANVLTF,TGTGCCAGTACCCAAGGGGGGGTATCTGGGGCCAACGTCCTGACTTTC
TRBV27,NA,TRBJ2-1,CASSSSPQGRDEQFF,TGTGCCAGCAGTTCGTCCCCTCAGGGGAGGGATGAGCAGTTCTTC
TRBV30,TRBD1,TRBJ1-5,CAWRDRGNQPQHF,TGTGCCTGGAGGGACAGGGGCAATCAGCCCCAGCATTTT
TRBV5-6,NA,TRBJ2-7,CASPNRGSYEQYF,TGTGCCAGCCCCAACCGGGGGTCCTACGAGCAGTACTTC
TRBV9,TRBD1,TRBJ2-5,CASSQTTGGDWETQYF,TGTGCCAGCAGCCAAACGACAGGGGGCGATTGGGAGACCCAGTACTTC
TRBV27,NA,TRBJ1-2,CASSRYGSGDYGYTF,TGTGCCAGCAGTCGTTACGGGAGTGGAGACTATGGCTACACCTTC
TRBV7-2,NA,TRBJ1-1,CASSLVRGESTEAFF,TGTGCCAGCAGCTTAGTTCGGGGGGAGAGCACTGAAGCTTTCTTT
TRBV28,NA,TRBJ1-1,CASSFWAFGNEAFF,TGTGCCAGCAGTTTTTGGGCATTCGGCAATGAAGCTTTCTTT
TRBV28,NA,TRBJ2-1,CASSKLHNEQFF,TGTGCCAGCAGTAAACTCCACAATGAGCAGTTCTTC
TRBV28,TRBD1,TRBJ1-2,CASSSLDRPYGYTF,TGTGCCAGCAGTTCTCTGGACAGGCCGTATGGCTACACCTTC
TRBV7-9,NA,TRBJ1-6,CASSLGGNSPLHF,TGTGCCAGCAGCTTGGGGGGTAATTCACCCCTCCACTTT
TRBV28,TRBD1,TRBJ2-3,CASPPGQGGSTDTQYF,TGTGCCAGCCCGCCGGGACAGGGAGGGAGCACAGATACGCAGTATTTT
TRBV7-6,TRBD2,TRBJ2-1,CASSRGGQNYNEQFF,TGTGCCAGCAGCCGCGGGGGGCAGAACTACAATGAGCAGTTCTTC
TRBV7-9,NA,TRBJ2-7,CASSTRDSHEQYF,TGTGCCAGCAGCACAAGGGACTCCCACGAGCAGTACTTC
TRBV2,TRBD2,TRBJ2-5,CASSDSGGATQYF,TGTGCCAGCAGTGACAGCGGGGGGGCCACCCAGTACTTC
TRBV27,TRBD2,TRBJ2-7,CASSFGLADRLNYEQYF,TGTGCCAGCAGTTTTGGACTAGCGGACAGATTAAACTACGAGCAGTACTTC
TRBV11-3,TRBD2,TRBJ2-7,CASSQTSGSSYEQYF,TGTGCCAGCAGCCAAACTAGCGGCAGCTCCTACGAGCAGTACTTC
TRBV6-6,TRBD1,TRBJ1-2,CASSYTWTGEGYTF,TGTGCCAGCAGTTACACCTGGACAGGGGAAGGCTACACCTTC
TRBV14,NA,TRBJ2-1,CASSHGGSSYNEQFF,TGTGCCAGCAGCCATGGAGGGAGTTCCTACAATGAGCAGTTCTTC
TRBV30,NA,TRBJ1-3,CAWSVGGGGNTIYF,TGTGCCTGGAGTGTCGGGGGTGGGGGAAACACCATATATTTT
TRBV6-5,NA,TRBJ1-4,CASSIQGSYEKLFF,TGTGCCAGCAGTATTCAGGGGAGCTATGAAAAACTGTTTTTT
TRBV28,TRBD2,TRBJ2-3,CASKSPAGGVDTQYF,TGTGCCAGCAAGAGCCCAGCGGGGGGGGTGGATACGCAGTATTTT
TRBV10-3,TRBD1,TRBJ2-7,CAIRPGQDSYEQYF,TGTGCCATCAGGCCCGGACAGGACTCCTACGAGCAGTACTTC
TRBV10-3,NA,TRBJ1-1,CAILATRGTEAFF,TGTGCCATCCTGGCCACCCGAGGGACTGAAGCTTTCTTT
TRBV10-1,TRBD1,TRBJ1-2,CASSGGQVYGYTF,TGCGCCAGCAGCGGAGGACAGGTCTATGGCTACACCTTC
TRBV28,NA,TRBJ1-2,CASSFRQTNFYGYTF,TGTGCCAGCAGTTTCAGGCAGACAAATTTTTATGGCTACACCTTC
TRBV6-5,TRBD1,TRBJ2-1,CAVQGALSDEQFF,TGTGCCGTTCAGGGGGCCCTCTCCGATGAGCAGTTCTTC
TRBV2,TRBD2,TRBJ2-1,CASSDPGTSGNEQFF,TGTGCCAGCAGTGACCCTGGGACTAGCGGCAATGAGCAGTTCTTC
TRBV4-2,NA,TRBJ2-5,CASSQDGPGSGETQYF,TGTGCCAGCAGCCAAGATGGCCCGGGGTCCGGGGAGACCCAGTACTTC
TRBV4-2,TRBD1,TRBJ1-2,CASSQDYLTGAPDETF,TGTGCCAGCAGCCAAGATTATCTAACAGGGGCCCCGGATGAAACCTTC
TRBV19,NA,TRBJ1-1,CASIGGMNTEAFF,TGTGCCAGTATTGGAGGTATGAACACTGAAGCTTTCTTT
TRBV5-1,NA,TRBJ1-1,CASSLAGGDTEAFF,TGCGCCAGCAGCTTGGCCGGGGGGGACACTGAAGCTTTCTTT
TRBV7-8,TRBD1,TRBJ1-1,CASSQWDRENTEAFF,TGTGCCAGCAGCCAATGGGACAGGGAGAACACTGAAGCTTTCTTT
TRBV28,TRBD2,TRBJ2-7,CASSPLAGLYEQYF,TGTGCCAGCAGCCCTCTAGCGGGATTGTACGAGCAGTACTTC